Presented here are 30 T cell receptor beta chains from one specimen sequenced in a study of CD8+ T cells in alopecia areata. Sequencing relied on a cDNA template that was reverse transcribed from extracted RNA. Profiling relied on immunoSEQ multiplex PCR, and the TCRdb table lists in-frame clones only, not all of them. Of hundreds of thousands of clones detected, about two thirds appear once; the ten largest clones hold 1.2%. The sample here was CD4+ T cells sorted from blood, taken at week 0. Receptors originate from a human donor with alopecia areata.

This clone was seen a few times. The V gene is TRBV11-2, the J gene TRBJ2-5, with D uncertain. The CDR3 has 14 residues. The germline CDR1 and CDR2 sequences are SGHAT and FQNNGV. The V and J ends lost 3 bases and 5 bases respectively, with 13 bases between them. The DNA for the CDR3 is TGTGCCAGCAGCTTTAACAAGGGTCGGGAGACCCAGTACTTC. This sequence encodes CASSFNKGRETQYF.

V gene TRBV5-1 combines with J gene TRBJ2-7; TRBD1 matches 8 bases. The germline V gene encodes CDR1 SGHRS and CDR2 YFSETQ. V shed 4 bases, J shed 5 bases, and the junction held 8 bases outside the gene matches. The CDR3 runs 14 residues. In DNA, the CDR3 is TGCGCCAGCAGCAAACGGACAGGGCGAAACGAGCAGTACTTC. It is translated as CASSKRTGRNEQYF.

The chain is built from TRBV29-1 and TRBJ2-5; 8 bases fit TRBD1. From germline, CDR1 is SQVTM and CDR2 ANQGSEA. The CDR3 runs to 13 residues. The V gene end was trimmed by 6 bases and the J gene end by 1 base; junction bases not matched to a gene: 4. CDR3 sequence (DNA): TGCAGCGTCCGCAGGGGGCCCCAAGAGACCCAGTACTTC. This encodes CSVRRGPQETQYF.

This sequence joins TRBV7-3 and TRBJ2-5, with D possibly matching TRBD1 (6 bases). The germline V gene encodes CDR1 SGHTA and CDR2 FQGTGA. This CDR3 contains 14 residues. V lost 5 bases and J 1 base, leaving 11 bases between the germline ends. CDR3 protein: CASSPGTSQETQYF. The CDR3 nucleotides are TGTGCCAGCAGCCCTGGGACATCCCAAGAGACCCAGTACTTC.

The chain combines TRBV10-3 with TRBJ2-4, with D hard to call. The CDR3 is 13 amino acids. Germline V gives CDR1 ENHRY, CDR2 SYGVKD. V was pared by 0 bases and J by 6 bases, with 6 bases between. CDR3 bases: TGTGCCATCAGTGAGTCGAAAGGAAACATTCAGTACTTC. Amino acids: CAISESKGNIQYF.

This clone has a single count. V usage is TRBV7-9 and J usage is TRBJ2-2; D unresolved. This CDR3 has 14 residues. The germline V gene has CDR1 SEHNR and CDR2 FQNEAQ (reference sequence). The V end lost 2 bases, the J end lost 1 base, and 5 bases lay between the germline ends. For the CDR3, the DNA is TGTGCCAGCAGCTTATTCGGGAACACCGGGGAGCTGTTTTTT. It is translated as CASSLFGNTGELFF. Supplemented by reference TRBV7-9 and TRBJ2-2, the full variable domain reads DTGVSQNPRHKITKRGQNVTFRCDPISEHNRLYWYRQTLGQGPEFLTYFQNEAQLEKSRLLSDRFSAERPKGSFSTLEIQRTEQGDSAMYLCASSLFGNTGELFFGEGSRLTVL.

The chain is built from TRBV30 and TRBJ1-5, with D possibly matching TRBD1 (5 bases). This CDR3 contains 14 residues. The germline V gene has CDR1 GTSNPN and CDR2 SVGIG (reference sequence). Deletions cut 0 bases from V and 7 bases from J, with 13 bases between. The DNA for the CDR3 is TGTGCCTGGAGTGTACGCGGGGGGACCCAGCCCCAGCATTTT. Translated: CAWSVRGGTQPQHF.

This clone was counted between two and nine times. The V call is TRBV6-1, the J call TRBJ2-1; 8 bases align to TRBD1. CDR3 size: 12 residues. The V gene end was trimmed by 5 bases and the J gene end by 7 bases; junction bases not matched to a gene: 1. Germline V lookup: CDR1 MNHNS, CDR2 SASEGT. The CDR3 nucleotides are TGTGCCAGCAGTCGGACAGGGAATGAGCAGTTCTTC. Protein product: CASSRTGNEQFF.

Regarding this clone: In the same sample, other DNA sequences code for this CDR3. The chain uses TRBV2 and TRBJ1-2; D is unclear. This CDR3 has 12 amino acids. Deletions cut 1 base from V and 5 bases from J, with 5 bases between. Germline CDR1 and CDR2: SNHLY and FYNNEI. CDR3 region: CASSEDSYGYTF. CDR3 DNA: TGTGCCAGCAGTGAAGACAGTTATGGCTACACCTTC.

This sequence joins TRBV29-1 and TRBJ1-2; D is perhaps TRBD1 (5 bases). The V end was cut by 1 base, the J end by 6 bases, with 18 bases between. The CDR3 runs 15 residues. Germline V gives CDR1 SQVTM, CDR2 ANQGSEA. In nucleotides, the CDR3 is TGCAGCGTTGAAGGTCCCGCAGGGAGGGTTGATGGCTACACCTTC. Its translation is CSVEGPAGRVDGYTF.

For this clone: The sample has other DNA sequences that encode this CDR3 too. The V and J genes are TRBV9 and TRBJ2-2, with D tentatively TRBD1 (6 bases). Trimming left V 2 bases short and J 8 bases short, with 10 bases between. Germline V gene data show CDR1 as SGDLS and CDR2 as YYNGEE. This CDR3 is 13 amino acids long. The CDR3, as DNA: TGTGCCAGCAGCGTGGTGGGGACAGGGGAGCTGTTTTTT. It codes for CASSVVGTGELFF.

This sequence joins TRBV6-5 and TRBJ1-1; 9 bases map to TRBD1. Germline loops: CDR1 MNHEY, CDR2 SVGAGI. J lost 0 bases, V lost 4 bases, and 6 bases had no gene match. The CDR3 sequence is 16 residues long. CDR3 sequence (DNA): TGTGCCAGCAGTTTACGACAGGGGGGAATGAACACTGAAGCTTTCTTT. Encoded protein: CASSLRQGGMNTEAFF.

CDR3 sequence: CAWRLGFGYGYTF. The CDR3 DNA sequence: TGTGCCTGGAGATTGGGTTTTGGCTATGGCTACACCTTC. The chain links TRBV30 to TRBJ1-2; no clear D. The germline V and J ends were trimmed by 3 bases and 4 bases, with 12 bases remaining between them. This CDR3 has 13 residues. Germline assignment: CDR1 GTSNPN and CDR2 SVGIG (reference sequence). The full variable domain, rest sourced from reference TRBV30 and TRBJ1-2, is SQTIHQWPATLVQPVGSPLSLECTVEGTSNPNLYWYRQAAGRGLQLLFYSVGIGQISSEVPQNLSASRPQDRQFILSSKKLLLSDSGFYLCAWRLGFGYGYTFGSGTRLTVV.

The chain links TRBV25-1 to TRBJ2-6; D gene ambiguous. Germline lookup yields CDR1 MGHDK and CDR2 SYGVNS. V gave up 4 bases and J gave up 0 bases, with 10 bases separating them. The CDR3 has 16 amino acids. The CDR3: CASSAAGISGANVLTF. The CDR3 nucleotides read TGTGCCAGCAGTGCGGCAGGCATCTCTGGGGCCAACGTCCTGACTTTC.

This clone was picked up a small number of times. The chain recombines TRBV4-2 with TRBJ2-3; TRBD2 matches at 9 bases. Germline CDR1 reads LGHNA; CDR2 reads YNFKEQ. The CDR3 covers 16 residues. The trim removed 3 bases at V and 2 bases at J, leaving 6 bases unmatched. CDR3 bases: TGTGCCAGCAGCCAGACTTCTAGCGGGGTCACAGATACGCAGTATTTT. This encodes CASSQTSSGVTDTQYF.

Turning to this clone: The sample contains more than one DNA sequence encoding this CDR3. V gene TRBV5-1 combines with J gene TRBJ2-1; 7 bases map to TRBD1. V shed 2 bases and J 1 base; nucleotides not matched to a gene: 3. CDR1 is SGHRS, CDR2 YFSETQ, per germline. The CDR3 runs to 15 residues. In DNA form, the CDR3 reads TGCGCCAGCAGCTTCCCCAGGGGGTCCTACAATGAGCAGTTCTTC. Translating gives CASSFPRGSYNEQFF.

Comment on this clone: Mismatch with germline at one junction end may stem from a read error. The V gene is TRBV15, the J gene TRBJ2-7; perhaps D is TRBD1 or TRBD2 (5 bases each). The CDR3 sequence is 14 residues long. The V gene's germline CDR1 is LNHNV and CDR2 YYDKDF (reference sequence). This chain's CDR3 is CATRRGQGAYEQYF. The CDR3 DNA follows: TGTGCCACCAGAAGAGGGCAGGGAGCTTACGAGCAGTACTTC.

The chain is built from TRBV11-3 and TRBJ2-2; the D is unclear. Trimming pared 4 bases from V and 6 bases from J, leaving 9 bases between. This CDR3 region has 13 residues. CDR1 and CDR2 from the germline V gene are SGHNT and YENEEA. DNA of the CDR3: TGTGCCAGCAGCTCAAATACCGCCGGGGAGCTGTTTTTT. Its protein is CASSSNTAGELFF.

As to this clone: A much larger clone differs from this one at a single base, so this may be a read error. V is TRBV9 and J is TRBJ2-3; no reliable D call. The CDR3 contains 12 residues. Trimming shortened V by 4 bases and J by 2 bases, and 5 bases separated the two germline ends. Germline lookup yields CDR1 SGDLS and CDR2 YYNGEE. The CDR3 DNA reads as TGTGCCAGCAGCCCTACCACAGATACGCAGTATTTT. Protein product: CASSPTTDTQYF.

Notes on this clone: Within the sample, other DNA sequences also encode this same CDR3. The rearrangement joins TRBV2 to TRBJ2-5; D is unclear. Germline CDR1 is SNHLY and CDR2 is FYNNEI. The CDR3 length is 12 residues. Trimming took 4 bases from V and 5 from J, leaving 8 bases between them. The CDR3 sequence is CASSATAETQYF. The CDR3 nucleotides are TGTGCCAGCAGTGCTACCGCGGAGACCCAGTACTTC.

This clone has a single count. The gene calls are TRBV5-6 and TRBJ1-5; TRBD1 matches at 8 bases. Germline values: CDR1 SGHDT, CDR2 YYEEEE. The CDR3 has 17 residues. Trimming at V came to 0 bases and at J to 5 bases, leaving 10 bases not matched to a gene. CDR3 in DNA: TGTGCCAGCAGCTTGGCCGTCGGGCAGGGGGCCCATCAGCCCCAGCATTTT. As protein: CASSLAVGQGAHQPQHF.

This clone was observed a single time. One junction end does not reproduce the germline sequence, and a read error may be involved. The J gene is TRBJ1-6, the V gene TRBV30; possibly TRBD1 for D (6 bases). This CDR3 is 10 amino acids long. CDR1 is GTSNPN and CDR2 is SVGIG in the germline V gene (reference sequence). In nucleotides, the CDR3 is TGTGCCTGGAACGGAAGGACAGCAGACTTT. Amino acids: CAWNGRTADF. Supplemented by reference TRBV30 and TRBJ1-6, the full variable domain reads SQTIHQWPATLVQPVGSPLSLECTVEGTSNPNLYWYRQAAGRGLQLLFYSVGIGQISSEVPQNLSASRPQDRQFILSSKKLLLSDSGFYLCAWNGRTADFGNGTRLTVT.

The CDR3 nucleotides read TGTGCCAGCAGCGACCATATAGCCAAAAACATTCAGTACTTC. Its protein product is CASSDHIAKNIQYF. This sequence joins TRBV2 and TRBJ2-4; D is undetermined. Looked up from germline, CDR1 is SNHLY and CDR2 is FYNNEI. This CDR3 spans 14 amino acids. V was pared by 6 bases and J by 0 bases, with 9 bases between. The full variable domain, with the rest looked up from reference TRBV2 and TRBJ2-4, is EPEVTQTPSHQVTQMGQEVILRCVPISNHLYFYWYRQILGQKVEFLVSFYNNEISEKSEIFDDQFSVERPDGSNFTLKIRSTKLEDSAMYFCASSDHIAKNIQYFGAGTRLSVL.

V gene TRBV4-3 combines with J gene TRBJ2-1; 7 nucleotides agree with TRBD1. Germline V lookup: CDR1 LGHNA, CDR2 YSLEER. The CDR3 totals 13 residues. The V and J ends lost 5 bases and 8 bases, in that order; junction bases with no gene match: 6. In nucleotides, the CDR3 is TGCGCCAGCAGCTATAGACAGGGACATGAGCAGTTCTTC. Amino acids: CASSYRQGHEQFF.

This clone was detected only a few times. V gene TRBV7-9 combines with J gene TRBJ2-5, with 8 bases aligning to TRBD1. From germline, CDR1 is SEHNR and CDR2 FQNEAQ (reference sequence). Trimming removed 3 bases from V and 3 bases from J; junction bases left unmatched: 3. The CDR3 has 14 residues. Here the CDR3 reads CASSFPTGEETQYF. In DNA, the CDR3 is TGTGCCAGCAGCTTTCCGACAGGGGAAGAGACCCAGTACTTC.

There are a few counts of this clone. CDR3 bases: TGTGCCAGCAAGAAACAGGGGGCGCGGGACGAGCAGTACTTC. It encodes CASKKQGARDEQYF. The chain is built from TRBV6-5 and TRBJ2-7; 9 bases map to TRBD1. Per the germline V gene, CDR1 is MNHEY and CDR2 is SVGAGI. V shed 7 bases, J shed 5 bases, and the junction held 9 bases outside the gene matches. CDR3 length: 14 amino acids.

The V and J genes are TRBV11-2 and TRBJ2-2; no clear D. The CDR3 covers 14 residues. CDR1 is SGHAT, CDR2 FQNNGV, per germline. Trimming took 5 bases from V and 4 from J, leaving 11 bases between them. The CDR3: CASSINRATGELFF. The CDR3 coding sequence is TGTGCCAGCAGCATAAACAGAGCCACCGGGGAGCTGTTTTTT.

Only a few counts were recorded for this clone. The gene calls are TRBV29-1 and TRBJ2-7; 10 nucleotides match TRBD1. V lost 6 bases and J lost 6; bases outside the gene matches: 11. Germline CDR1 SQVTM, CDR2 ANQGSEA. The CDR3 loop spans 14 amino acids. The CDR3 sequence: CSVGQGSSYVEQYF. CDR3 DNA: TGCAGCGTGGGACAGGGGTCCTCCTACGTCGAGCAGTACTTC.

This rearrangement joins TRBV29-1 to TRBJ1-1; D might be TRBD1 (6 bases). This CDR3 region has 13 residues. CDR1 SQVTM and CDR2 ANQGSEA come from the germline V gene. V lost 3 bases and J 4 bases, leaving 12 bases between the germline ends. The CDR3 DNA sequence: TGCAGCGTTGACAGGGGCTGGGGCACTGAAGCTTTCTTT. Translating it yields CSVDRGWGTEAFF.

This chain connects TRBV2 to TRBJ2-5, with 8 positions matching TRBD1. V lost 6 bases, J lost 10 bases, and 10 bases stayed unmatched. The CDR3 is made up of 13 amino acids. Germline-derived CDR1 and CDR2 are SNHLY and FYNNEI. This CDR3 reads CASRGQAGTGQYF. The CDR3 DNA is TGTGCCAGCAGGGGACAGGCCGGGACGGGCCAGTACTTC.